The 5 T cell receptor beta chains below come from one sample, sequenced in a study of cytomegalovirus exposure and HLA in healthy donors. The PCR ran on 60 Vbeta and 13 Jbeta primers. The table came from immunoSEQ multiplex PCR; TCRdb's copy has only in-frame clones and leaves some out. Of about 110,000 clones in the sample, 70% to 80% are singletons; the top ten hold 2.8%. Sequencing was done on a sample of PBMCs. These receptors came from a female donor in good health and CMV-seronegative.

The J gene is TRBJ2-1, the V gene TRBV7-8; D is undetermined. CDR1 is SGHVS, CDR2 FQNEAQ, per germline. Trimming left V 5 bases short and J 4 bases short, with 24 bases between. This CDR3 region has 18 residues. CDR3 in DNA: TGTGCCAGCAGCCGAAATCGACAACATCAGAGCCGATACAATGAGCAGTTCTTC. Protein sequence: CASSRNRQHQSRYNEQFF.

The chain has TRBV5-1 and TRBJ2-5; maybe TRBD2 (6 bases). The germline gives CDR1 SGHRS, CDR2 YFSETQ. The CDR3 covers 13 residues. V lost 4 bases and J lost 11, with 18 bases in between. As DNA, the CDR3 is TGCGCCAGCAGCCCCCCCGAGGCGGGGCAACAGTACTTC. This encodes CASSPPEAGQQYF.

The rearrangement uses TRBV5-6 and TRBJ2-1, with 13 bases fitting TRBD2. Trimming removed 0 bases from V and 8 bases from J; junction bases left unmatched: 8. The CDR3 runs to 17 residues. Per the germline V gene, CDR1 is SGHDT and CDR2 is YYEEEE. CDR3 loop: CASSLGLAGGGSDEQFF. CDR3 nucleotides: TGTGCCAGCAGCTTGGGACTAGCGGGAGGAGGTTCGGATGAGCAGTTCTTC.

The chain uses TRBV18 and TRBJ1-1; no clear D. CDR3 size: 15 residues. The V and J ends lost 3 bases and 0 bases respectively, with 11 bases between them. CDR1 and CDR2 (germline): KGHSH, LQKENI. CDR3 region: CASSPRSSLNTEAFF. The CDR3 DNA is TGTGCCAGCTCACCTCGTAGCAGTTTGAACACTGAAGCTTTCTTT.

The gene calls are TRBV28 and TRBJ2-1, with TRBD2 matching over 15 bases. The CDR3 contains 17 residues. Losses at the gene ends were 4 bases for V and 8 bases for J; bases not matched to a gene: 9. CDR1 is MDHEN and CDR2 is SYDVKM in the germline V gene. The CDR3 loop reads CASSSFWTSGRADEQFF. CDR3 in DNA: TGTGCCAGCAGTTCCTTCTGGACTAGCGGGAGGGCCGATGAGCAGTTCTTC.